This T cell receptor (beta chain) was captured in a study of blood T cell repertoires in COVID-19. Across the whole study: Both acute and convalescent COVID-19 samples were obtained from the United States, Italy and Spain. In each case, the material was cDNA or gDNA derived from T cells, B-cell-depleted T cells, or PBMCs.

Between the trimmed V and J ends, which lost 0 bases and 3 bases, there was a span of 11 bases. Germline CDR1 is SGHNT and CDR2 is YYREEE (reference sequence). The CDR3 has 15 amino acids. Original processing methods: Reference gene primer amplification gave nucleated cell count estimates. Measured with immunoSEQ multiplex PCR; TCRdb has only the in-frame clones, and not every one. V, J and clone size were drawn from that table, and D and trimming were deduced from the DNA. The table has over 250,000 clones, 85% seen once; the top ten hold 13%. The rearrangement links TRBV5-4 to TRBJ2-3; D perhaps matches TRBD2 (6 bases). The source of this sequence is a human donor in a cohort sampled during active COVID-19. The sample consisted of peripheral blood. CDR3 coding DNA: TGTGCCAGCAGCTTGGTGTCTAGCGTAACAGATACGCAGTATTTT. This sequence encodes CASSLVSSVTDTQYF.